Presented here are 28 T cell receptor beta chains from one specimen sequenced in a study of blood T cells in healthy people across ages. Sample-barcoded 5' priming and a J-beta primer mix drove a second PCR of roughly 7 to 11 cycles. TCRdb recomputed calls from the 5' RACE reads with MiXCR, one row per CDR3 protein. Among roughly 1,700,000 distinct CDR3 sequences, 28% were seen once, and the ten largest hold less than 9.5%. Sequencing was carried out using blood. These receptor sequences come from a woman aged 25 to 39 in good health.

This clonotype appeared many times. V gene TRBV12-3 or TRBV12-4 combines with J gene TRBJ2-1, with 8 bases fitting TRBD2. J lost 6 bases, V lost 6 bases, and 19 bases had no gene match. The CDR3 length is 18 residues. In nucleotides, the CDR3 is TGTGCCAGCAGCACCTTGGGGATGGGTAGCGGGGTCGCCAATGAGCAGTTCTTC. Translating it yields CASSTLGMGSGVANEQFF.

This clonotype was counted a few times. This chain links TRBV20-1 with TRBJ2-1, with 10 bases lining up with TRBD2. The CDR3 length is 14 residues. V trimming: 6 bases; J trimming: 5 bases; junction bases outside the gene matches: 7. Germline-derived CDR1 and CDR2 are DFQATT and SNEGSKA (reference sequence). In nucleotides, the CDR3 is TGCAGTGCGTGGCTAGCGGGGGTAAACAATGAGCAGTTCTTC. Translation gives CSAWLAGVNNEQFF.

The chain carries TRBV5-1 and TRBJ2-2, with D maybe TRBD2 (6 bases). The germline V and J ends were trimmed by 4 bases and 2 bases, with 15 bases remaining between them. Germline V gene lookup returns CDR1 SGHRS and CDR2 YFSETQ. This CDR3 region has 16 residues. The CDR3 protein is CASSRRPEGNTGELFF. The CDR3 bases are TGCGCCAGCAGCCGGCGGCCGGAGGGAAACACCGGGGAGCTGTTTTTT.

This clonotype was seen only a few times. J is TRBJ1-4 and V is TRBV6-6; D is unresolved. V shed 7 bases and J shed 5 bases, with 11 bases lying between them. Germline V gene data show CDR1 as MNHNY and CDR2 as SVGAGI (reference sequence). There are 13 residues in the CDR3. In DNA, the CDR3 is TGTGCCAGCACACGCAAGGTGAATGAAAAACTGTTTTTT. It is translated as CASTRKVNEKLFF.

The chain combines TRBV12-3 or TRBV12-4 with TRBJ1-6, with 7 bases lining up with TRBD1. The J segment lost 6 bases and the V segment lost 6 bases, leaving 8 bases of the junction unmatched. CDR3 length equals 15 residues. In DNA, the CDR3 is TGTGCCAGCAGATCGACAGGGTCCCCTAATTCACCCCTCCACTTT. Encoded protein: CASRSTGSPNSPLHF.

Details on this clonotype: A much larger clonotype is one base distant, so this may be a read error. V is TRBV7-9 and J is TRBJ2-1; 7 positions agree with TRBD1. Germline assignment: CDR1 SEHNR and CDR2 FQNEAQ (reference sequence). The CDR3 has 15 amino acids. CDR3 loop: CTSSLKGPGGNEQFF. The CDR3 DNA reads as TGTACCAGCAGCCTGAAGGGTCCAGGGGGCAATGAGCAGTTCTTC.

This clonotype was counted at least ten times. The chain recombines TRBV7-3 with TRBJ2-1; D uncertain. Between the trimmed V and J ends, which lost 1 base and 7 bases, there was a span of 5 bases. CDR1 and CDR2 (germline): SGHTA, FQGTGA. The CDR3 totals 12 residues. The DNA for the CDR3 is TGTGCCAGCAGCTTAAATGGGAATGAGCAGTTCTTC. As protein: CASSLNGNEQFF.

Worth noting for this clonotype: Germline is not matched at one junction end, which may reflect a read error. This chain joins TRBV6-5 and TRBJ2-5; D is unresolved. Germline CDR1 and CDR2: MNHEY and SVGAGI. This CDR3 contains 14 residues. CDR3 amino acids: CASRYSTAQETQYF. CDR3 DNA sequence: TGTGCCAGCAGGTACTCAACAGCCCAAGAGACCCAGTACTTC.

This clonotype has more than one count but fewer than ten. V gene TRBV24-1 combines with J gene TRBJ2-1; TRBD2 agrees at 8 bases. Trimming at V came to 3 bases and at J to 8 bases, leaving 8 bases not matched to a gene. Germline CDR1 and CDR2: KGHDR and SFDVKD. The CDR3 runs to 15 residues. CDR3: CATSDRRTSSDEQFF. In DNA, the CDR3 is TGTGCCACCAGTGATAGGCGGACTAGCAGCGATGAGCAGTTCTTC.

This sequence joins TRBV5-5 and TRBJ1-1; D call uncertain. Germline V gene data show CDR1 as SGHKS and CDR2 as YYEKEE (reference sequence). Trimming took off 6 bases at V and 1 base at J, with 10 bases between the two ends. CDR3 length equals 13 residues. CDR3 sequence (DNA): TGTGCCAGCAACGGTAACACGAACACTGAAGCTTTCTTT. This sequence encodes CASNGNTNTEAFF.

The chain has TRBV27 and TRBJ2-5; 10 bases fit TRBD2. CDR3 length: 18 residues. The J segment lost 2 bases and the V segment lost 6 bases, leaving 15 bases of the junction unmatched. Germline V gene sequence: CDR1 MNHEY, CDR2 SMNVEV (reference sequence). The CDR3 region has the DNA TGTGCCAGCAGCCCCATACTCGGACTAGCGGCATTACAAGAGACCCAGTACTTC. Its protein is CASSPILGLAALQETQYF.

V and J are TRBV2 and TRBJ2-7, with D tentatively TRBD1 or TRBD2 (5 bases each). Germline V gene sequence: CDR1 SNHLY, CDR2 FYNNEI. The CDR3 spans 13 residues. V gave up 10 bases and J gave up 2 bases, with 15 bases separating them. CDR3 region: CATQSGATYEQYF. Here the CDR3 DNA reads TGTGCCACCCAGTCCGGGGCGACCTACGAGCAGTACTTC. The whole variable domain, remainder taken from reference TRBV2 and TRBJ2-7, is EPEVTQTPSHQVTQMGQEVILRCVPISNHLYFYWYRQILGQKVEFLVSFYNNEISEKSEIFDDQFSVERPDGSNFTLKIRSTKLEDSAMYFCATQSGATYEQYFGPGTRLTVT.

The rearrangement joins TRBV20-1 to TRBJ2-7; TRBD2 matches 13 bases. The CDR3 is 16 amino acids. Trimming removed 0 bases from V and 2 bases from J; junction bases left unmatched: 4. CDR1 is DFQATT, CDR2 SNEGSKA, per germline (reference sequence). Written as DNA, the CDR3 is TGCAGTGCTAGAGAGACTAGCGGGAGGACCACCTACGAGCAGTACTTC. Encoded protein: CSARETSGRTTYEQYF.

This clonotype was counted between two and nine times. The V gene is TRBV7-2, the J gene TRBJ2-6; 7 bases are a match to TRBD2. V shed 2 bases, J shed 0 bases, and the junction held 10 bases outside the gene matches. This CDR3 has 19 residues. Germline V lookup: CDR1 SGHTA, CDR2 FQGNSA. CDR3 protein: CASSLRAVGGRSGANVLTF. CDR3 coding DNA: TGTGCCAGCAGCTTAAGGGCCGTGGGAGGGCGCTCTGGGGCCAACGTCCTGACTTTC.

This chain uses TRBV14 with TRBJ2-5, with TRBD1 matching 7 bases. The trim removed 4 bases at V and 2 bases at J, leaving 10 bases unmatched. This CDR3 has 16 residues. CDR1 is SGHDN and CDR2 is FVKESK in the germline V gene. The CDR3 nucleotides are TGTGCCAGCAGCCCCCGACAGGGTAGGAGGCAAGAGACCCAGTACTTC. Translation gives CASSPRQGRRQETQYF.

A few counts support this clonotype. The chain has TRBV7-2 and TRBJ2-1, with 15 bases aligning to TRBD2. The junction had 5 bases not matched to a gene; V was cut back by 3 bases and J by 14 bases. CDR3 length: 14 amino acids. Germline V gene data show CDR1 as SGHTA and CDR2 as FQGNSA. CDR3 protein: CASSFEGLAGGEFF. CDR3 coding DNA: TGTGCCAGCAGCTTTGAGGGACTAGCGGGGGGAGAGTTCTTC.

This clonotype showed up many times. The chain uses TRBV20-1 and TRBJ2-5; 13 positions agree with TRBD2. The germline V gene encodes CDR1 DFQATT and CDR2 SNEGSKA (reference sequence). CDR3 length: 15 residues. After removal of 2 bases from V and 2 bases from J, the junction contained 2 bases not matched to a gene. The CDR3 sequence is CSARSTSGGQETQYF. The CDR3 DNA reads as TGCAGTGCTAGATCGACTAGCGGGGGGCAAGAGACCCAGTACTTC.

CDR3 sequence reads: CASSYSWDSPTLNTEAFF. The CDR3 region has the DNA TGTGCCAGCAGTTACTCTTGGGACAGCCCCACCCTGAACACTGAAGCTTTCTTT. The J gene is TRBJ1-1, the V gene TRBV6-5; 7 nucleotides match TRBD1. This CDR3 is built from 18 residues. Trimming at V came to 0 bases and at J to 0 bases, leaving 10 bases not matched to a gene. Germline CDR1 is MNHEY and CDR2 is SVGAGI.

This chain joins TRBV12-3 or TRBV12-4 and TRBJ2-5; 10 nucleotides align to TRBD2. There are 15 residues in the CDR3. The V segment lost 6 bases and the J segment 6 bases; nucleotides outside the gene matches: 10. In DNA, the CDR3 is TGTGCCAGCAGCCAACTAGCGGGAACGAGAAAGACCCAGTACTTC. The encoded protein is CASSQLAGTRKTQYF.

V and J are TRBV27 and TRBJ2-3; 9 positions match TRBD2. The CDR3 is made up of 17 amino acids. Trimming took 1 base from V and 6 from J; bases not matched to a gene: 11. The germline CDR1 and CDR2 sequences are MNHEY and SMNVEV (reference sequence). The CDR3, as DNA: TGTGCCAGCAGTTTATTTTCTAGCGGGGAAGGAACGGATACGCAGTATTTT. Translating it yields CASSLFSSGEGTDTQYF.

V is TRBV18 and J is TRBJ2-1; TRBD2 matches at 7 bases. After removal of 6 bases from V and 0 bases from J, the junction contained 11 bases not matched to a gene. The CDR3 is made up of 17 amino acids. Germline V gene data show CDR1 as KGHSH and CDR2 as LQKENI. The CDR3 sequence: CASSSTSQRLSYNEQFF. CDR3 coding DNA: TGTGCCAGCTCTTCGACTAGCCAGAGGCTCTCCTACAATGAGCAGTTCTTC.

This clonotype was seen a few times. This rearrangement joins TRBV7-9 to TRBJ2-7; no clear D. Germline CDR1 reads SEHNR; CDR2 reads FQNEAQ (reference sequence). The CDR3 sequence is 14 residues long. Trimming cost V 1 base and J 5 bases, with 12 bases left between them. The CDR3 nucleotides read TGTGCCAGCAGCTTAGTTGGGTCACTCGACGAGCAGTACTTC. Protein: CASSLVGSLDEQYF.

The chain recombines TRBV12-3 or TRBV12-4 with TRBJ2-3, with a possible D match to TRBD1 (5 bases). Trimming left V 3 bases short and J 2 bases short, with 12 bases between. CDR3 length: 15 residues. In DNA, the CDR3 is TGTGCCAGCAGTTTTCTGACAGCCTACACAGATACGCAGTATTTT. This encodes CASSFLTAYTDTQYF.

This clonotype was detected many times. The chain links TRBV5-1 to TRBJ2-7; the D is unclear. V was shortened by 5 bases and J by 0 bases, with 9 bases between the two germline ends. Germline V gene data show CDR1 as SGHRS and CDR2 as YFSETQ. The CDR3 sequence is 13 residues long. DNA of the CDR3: TGCGCCAGCAGGTTCACGGACTCCTACGAGCAGTACTTC. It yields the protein CASRFTDSYEQYF.

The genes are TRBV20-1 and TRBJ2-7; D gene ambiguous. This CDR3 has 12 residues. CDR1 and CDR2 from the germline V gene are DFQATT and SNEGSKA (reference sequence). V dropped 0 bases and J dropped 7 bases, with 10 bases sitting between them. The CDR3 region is CSARDVGNEQYF. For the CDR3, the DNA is TGCAGTGCTAGAGATGTGGGAAATGAGCAGTACTTC.

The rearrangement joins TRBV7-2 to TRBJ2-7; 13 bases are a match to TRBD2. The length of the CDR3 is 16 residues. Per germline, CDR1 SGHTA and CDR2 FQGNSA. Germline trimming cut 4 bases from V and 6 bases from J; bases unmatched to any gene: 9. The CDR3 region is CASSSGTSGTRTEQYF. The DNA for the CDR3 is TGTGCCAGCAGCTCGGGGACTAGCGGGACGCGAACCGAGCAGTACTTC.

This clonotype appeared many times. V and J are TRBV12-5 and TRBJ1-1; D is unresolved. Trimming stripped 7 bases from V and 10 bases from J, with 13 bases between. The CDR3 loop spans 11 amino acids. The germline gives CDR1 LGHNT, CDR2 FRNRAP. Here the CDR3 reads CASAYTGGAFF. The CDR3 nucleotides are TGTGCTAGTGCCTACACGGGAGGAGCTTTCTTT.

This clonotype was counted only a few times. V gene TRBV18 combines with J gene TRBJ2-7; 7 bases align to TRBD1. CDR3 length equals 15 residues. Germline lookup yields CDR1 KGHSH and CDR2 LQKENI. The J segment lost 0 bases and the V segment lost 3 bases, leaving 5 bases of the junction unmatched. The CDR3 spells CASSPEDRPSYEQYF. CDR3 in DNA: TGTGCCAGCTCACCCGAGGACAGGCCCTCCTACGAGCAGTACTTC.